This T cell receptor (beta chain) was captured by sequencing in a study of CD4 T cells in relation to SARS-CoV-2 and coronaviruses. Study-wide points: The cross-reactivity analysis covered only spike protein, not other viral proteins. Pre-pandemic and post-infection samples never came from the same donor.

Comment on this clone: Antigen: not known.

Before the COVID-19 pandemic, during about 2011-2018, CD4+ T cells were taken from unexposed donors. The cells were cultured for about ten days before CD4+ T cells were isolated. Unexposed-donor CD4+ T cells were probed with SARS-CoV-2 S/N and four cold-coronavirus spikes, cells permitting. Half the medium was replaced with IL-2 medium on days 3 and 7. Produced via immunoSEQ multiplex PCR; TCRdb's table is partial and in-frame only. The repertoire holds around 26,000 clones, with 74% as singletons. Sequencing was done on a sample of CD4+ T cells from PBMCs, cultured in vitro. The origin of this receptor is a human donor in good health.

For the CDR3, the DNA is TGTGCCAGCAGTGAAACCAGAAATTCACCCCTCCACTTT. As protein: CASSETRNSPLHF. The chain uses TRBV25-1 and TRBJ1-6; D remains ambiguous. This CDR3 is 13 amino acids long. Germline V CDR1 and CDR2: MGHDK, SYGVNS. The V gene lost 2 bases and the J gene lost 7 bases, with 6 bases spanning the gap.